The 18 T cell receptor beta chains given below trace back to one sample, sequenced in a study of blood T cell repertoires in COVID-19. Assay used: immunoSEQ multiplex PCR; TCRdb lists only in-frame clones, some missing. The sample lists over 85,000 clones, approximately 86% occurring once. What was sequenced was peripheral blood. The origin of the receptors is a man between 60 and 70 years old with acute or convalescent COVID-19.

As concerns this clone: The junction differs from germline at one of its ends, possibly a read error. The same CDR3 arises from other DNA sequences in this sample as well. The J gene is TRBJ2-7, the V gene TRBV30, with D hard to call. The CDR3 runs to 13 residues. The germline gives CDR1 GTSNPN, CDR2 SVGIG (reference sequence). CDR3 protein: CAWSSGFTYEQYF. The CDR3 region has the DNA TGTGCCTGGAGTTCAGGCTTCACCTACGAGCAGTACTTT.

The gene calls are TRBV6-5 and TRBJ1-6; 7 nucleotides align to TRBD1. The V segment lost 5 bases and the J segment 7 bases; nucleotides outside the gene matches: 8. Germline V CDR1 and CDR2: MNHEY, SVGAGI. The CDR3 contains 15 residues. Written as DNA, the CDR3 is TGTGCCAGCAGTACCCGACAGGGCTTGAATTCACCCCTCCACTTT. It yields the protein CASSTRQGLNSPLHF.

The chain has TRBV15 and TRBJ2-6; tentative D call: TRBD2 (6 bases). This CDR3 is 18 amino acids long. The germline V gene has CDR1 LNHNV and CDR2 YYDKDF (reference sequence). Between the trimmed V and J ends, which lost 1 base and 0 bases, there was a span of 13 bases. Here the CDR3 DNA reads TGTGCCACCAGCAGAGTGGCCGGGGGACTCTCTGGGGCCAACGTCCTGACTTTC. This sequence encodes CATSRVAGGLSGANVLTF.

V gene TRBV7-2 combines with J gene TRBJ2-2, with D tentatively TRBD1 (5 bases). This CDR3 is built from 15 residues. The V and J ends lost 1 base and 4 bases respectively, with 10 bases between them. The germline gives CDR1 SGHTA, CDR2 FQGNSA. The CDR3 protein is CASSLGGAATGELFF. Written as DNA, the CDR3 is TGTGCCAGCAGCTTAGGGGGCGCGGCCACCGGGGAGCTGTTTTTT.

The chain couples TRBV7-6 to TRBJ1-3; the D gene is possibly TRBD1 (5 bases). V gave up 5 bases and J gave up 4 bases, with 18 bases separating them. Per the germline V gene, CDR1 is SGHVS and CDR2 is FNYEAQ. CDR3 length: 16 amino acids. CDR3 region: CASSPPIGEGGNTIYF. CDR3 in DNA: TGTGCCAGCAGCCCTCCCATCGGGGAGGGGGGAAACACCATATATTTT. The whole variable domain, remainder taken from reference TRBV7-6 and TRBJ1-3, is GAGVSQSPRYKVTKRGQDVALRCDPISGHVSLYWYRQALGQGPEFLTYFNYEAQQDKSGLPNDRFSAERPEGSISTLTIQRTEQRDSAMYRCASSPPIGEGGNTIYFGEGSWLTVV.

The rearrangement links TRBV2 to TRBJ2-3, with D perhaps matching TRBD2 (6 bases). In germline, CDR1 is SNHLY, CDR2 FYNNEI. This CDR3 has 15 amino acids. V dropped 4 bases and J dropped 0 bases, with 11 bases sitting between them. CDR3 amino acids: CASSGVGGSTDTQYF. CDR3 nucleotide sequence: TGTGCCAGCAGTGGGGTGGGAGGCAGCACAGATACGCAGTATTTT.

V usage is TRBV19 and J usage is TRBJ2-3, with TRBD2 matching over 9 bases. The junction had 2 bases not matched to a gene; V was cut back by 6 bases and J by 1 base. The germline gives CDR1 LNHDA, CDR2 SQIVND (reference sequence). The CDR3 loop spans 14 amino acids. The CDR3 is CASRWTSGTDTQYF. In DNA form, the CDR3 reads TGTGCCAGTAGGTGGACTAGCGGCACAGATACGCAGTATTTT. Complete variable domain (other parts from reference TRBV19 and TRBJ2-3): DGGITQSPKYLFRKEGQNVTLSCEQNLNHDAMYWYRQDPGQGLRLIYYSQIVNDFQKGDIAEGYSVSREKKESFPLTVTSAQKNPTAFYLCASRWTSGTDTQYFGPGTRLTVL.

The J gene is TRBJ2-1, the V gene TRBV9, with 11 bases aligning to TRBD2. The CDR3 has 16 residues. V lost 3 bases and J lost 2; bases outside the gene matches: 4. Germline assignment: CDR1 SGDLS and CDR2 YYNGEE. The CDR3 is CASSDPGLAAYNEQFF. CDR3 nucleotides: TGTGCCAGCAGCGATCCGGGACTAGCGGCCTACAATGAGCAGTTCTTC.

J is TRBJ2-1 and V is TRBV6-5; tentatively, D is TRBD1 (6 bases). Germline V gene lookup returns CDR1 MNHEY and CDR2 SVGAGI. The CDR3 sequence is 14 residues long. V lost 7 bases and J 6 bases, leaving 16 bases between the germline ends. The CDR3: CASTPGAVLNEQFF. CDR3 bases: TGTGCCAGCACCCCAGGGGCCGTCCTCAATGAGCAGTTCTTC.

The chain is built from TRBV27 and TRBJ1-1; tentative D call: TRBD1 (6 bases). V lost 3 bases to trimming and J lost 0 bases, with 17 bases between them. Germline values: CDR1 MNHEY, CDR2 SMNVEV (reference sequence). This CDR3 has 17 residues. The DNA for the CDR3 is TGTGCCAGCAGTTTGACCCTGGCAGGGGCACTGAACACTGAAGCTTTCTTT. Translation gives CASSLTLAGALNTEAFF.

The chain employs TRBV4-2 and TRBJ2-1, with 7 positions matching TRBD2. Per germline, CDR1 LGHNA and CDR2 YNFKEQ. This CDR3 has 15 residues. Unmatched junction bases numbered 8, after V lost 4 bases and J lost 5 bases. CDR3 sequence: CASSLAGTTDNEQFF. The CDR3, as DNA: TGTGCCAGCAGCCTAGCCGGGACTACAGACAATGAGCAGTTCTTC.

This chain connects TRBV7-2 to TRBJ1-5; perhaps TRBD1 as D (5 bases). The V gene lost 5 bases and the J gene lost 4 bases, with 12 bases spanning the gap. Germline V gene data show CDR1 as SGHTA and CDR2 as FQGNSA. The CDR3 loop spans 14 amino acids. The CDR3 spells CASSGGGVNQPQHF. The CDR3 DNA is TGTGCCAGCAGCGGGGGGGGAGTAAATCAGCCCCAGCATTTT. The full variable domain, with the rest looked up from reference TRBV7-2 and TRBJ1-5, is GAGVSQSPSNKVTEKGKDVELRCDPISGHTALYWYRQSLGQGLEFLIYFQGNSAPDKSGLPSDRFSAERTGGSVSTLTIQRTQQEDSAVYLCASSGGGVNQPQHFGDGTRLSIL.

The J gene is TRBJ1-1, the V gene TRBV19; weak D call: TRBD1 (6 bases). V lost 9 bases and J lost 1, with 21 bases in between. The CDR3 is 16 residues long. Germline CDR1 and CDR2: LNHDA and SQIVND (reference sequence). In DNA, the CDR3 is TGTGCCAGCAGAGGAACAGGGTCCCCAGCGAACACTGAAGCTTTCTTT. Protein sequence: CASRGTGSPANTEAFF.

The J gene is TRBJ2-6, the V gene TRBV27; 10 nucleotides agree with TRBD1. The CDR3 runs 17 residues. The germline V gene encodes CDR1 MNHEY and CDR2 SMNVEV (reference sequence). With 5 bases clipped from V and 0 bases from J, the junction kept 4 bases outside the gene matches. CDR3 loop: CASSPTGGPSGANVLTF. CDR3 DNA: TGTGCCAGCAGTCCGACAGGGGGCCCCTCTGGGGCCAACGTCCTGACTTTC.

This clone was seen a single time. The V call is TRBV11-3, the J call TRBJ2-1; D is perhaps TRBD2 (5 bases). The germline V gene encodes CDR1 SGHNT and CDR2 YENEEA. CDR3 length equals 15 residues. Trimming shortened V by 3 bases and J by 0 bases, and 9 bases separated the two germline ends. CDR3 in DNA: TGTGCCAGCAGCTTCGGGAAAAGCTCCTACAATGAGCAGTTCTTC. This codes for CASSFGKSSYNEQFF.

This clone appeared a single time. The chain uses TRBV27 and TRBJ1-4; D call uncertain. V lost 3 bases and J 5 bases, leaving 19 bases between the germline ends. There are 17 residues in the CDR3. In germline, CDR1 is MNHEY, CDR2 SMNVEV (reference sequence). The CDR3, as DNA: TGTGCCAGCAGTTTGTTAATGGCGGGAGGGCTAAATGAAAAACTGTTTTTT. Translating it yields CASSLLMAGGLNEKLFF.

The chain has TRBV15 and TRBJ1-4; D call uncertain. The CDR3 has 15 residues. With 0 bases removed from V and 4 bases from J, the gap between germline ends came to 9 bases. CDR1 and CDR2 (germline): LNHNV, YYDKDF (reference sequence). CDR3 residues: CATSREPRNNEKLFF. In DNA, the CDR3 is TGTGCCACCAGCAGAGAACCGAGGAATAATGAAAAACTGTTTTTT.

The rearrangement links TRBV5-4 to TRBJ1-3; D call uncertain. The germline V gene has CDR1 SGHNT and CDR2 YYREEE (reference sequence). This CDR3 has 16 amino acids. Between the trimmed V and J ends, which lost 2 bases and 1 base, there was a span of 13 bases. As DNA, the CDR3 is TGTGCCAGCAGCTTTTCGGGGATTCGGTCTGGAAACACCATATATTTT. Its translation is CASSFSGIRSGNTIYF.